The sequence of this T cell receptor (beta chain) was determined in a study of blood T cell repertoires in COVID-19. Study overall: The samples span acute and convalescent COVID-19 from the United States, Italy and Spain. Nucleic acid was either cDNA or gDNA, and it came from T cells, B-cell-depleted T cells, or PBMCs.

This clone turned up a few times. In the authors' methods: Cell counts per sample came from amplifying reference gene primers. The data were produced by immunoSEQ multiplex PCR, yet TCRdb's version contains in-frame clones alone and is incomplete. Clone size and V and J calls were adopted from that table, with D and trimming inferred from the DNA. The table records around 700,000 clones, around 90% of them present only once. There are 16 residues in the CDR3. From germline, CDR1 is LGHDT and CDR2 YNNKEL (reference sequence). Trimming took off 4 bases at V and 0 bases at J, with 12 bases between the two ends.

This receptor was taken from a woman younger than 30 with acute or convalescent COVID-19. The specimen sequenced was peripheral blood. The V and J genes are TRBV3-1 (or the pseudogene TRBV3-2) and TRBJ1-4, with D maybe TRBD1 (5 bases). CDR3 coding DNA: TGTGCCAGCAGCCTACGCGGGACCTCAACTAATGAAAAACTGTTTTTT. It specifies CASSLRGTSTNEKLFF.